Below are 9 T cell receptor beta chains sequenced from a single sample in a study of blood T cell repertoires in COVID-19. Data came from immunoSEQ multiplex PCR; TCRdb stores just in-frame clones and leaves some out. The sample gives 63,000 or so clones, 65% to 90% of which show up once; 15% to 20% is in the top ten. What was sequenced was peripheral blood. These receptors came from a man aged 80 or over with active COVID-19.

This chain uses TRBV4-1 with TRBJ2-7; D is ambiguous. With 1 base removed from V and 2 bases from J, the gap between germline ends came to 9 bases. The CDR3 spans 14 residues. Germline V CDR1 and CDR2: MGHRA, YSYEKL. The CDR3 here is CASSQAGPTYEQYF. The CDR3 DNA follows: TGCGCCAGCAGCCAAGCGGGTCCCACCTACGAGCAGTACTTC.

The J gene is TRBJ1-2, the V gene TRBV12-3 or TRBV12-4; perhaps TRBD1 as D (5 bases). There are 11 residues in the CDR3. The V gene lost 10 bases and the J gene lost 4 bases, with 10 bases spanning the gap. This chain's CDR3 is CATGQLYGYTF. DNA of the CDR3: TGTGCCACAGGGCAGCTCTATGGCTACACCTTC.

The gene calls are TRBV4-3 and TRBJ2-7; 9 bases agree with TRBD2. The CDR3 length is 15 residues. CDR1 is LGHNA, CDR2 YSLEER, per germline. J gave up 1 base and V 1 base, and 2 bases lay outside the gene matches. CDR3 sequence: CASSQGTSVSYEQYF. The CDR3 DNA reads TGCGCCAGCAGCCAAGGGACTAGCGTTTCCTACGAGCAGTACTTC.

The chain has TRBV5-4 and TRBJ2-5; 8 bases are a match to TRBD2. After removal of 4 bases from V and 2 bases from J, the junction contained 4 bases not matched to a gene. This CDR3 is 14 amino acids long. CDR1 is SGHNT and CDR2 is YYREEE in the germline V gene (reference sequence). The CDR3: CASSPREGQETQYF. The CDR3 nucleotides read TGTGCCAGCAGCCCCCGGGAGGGTCAAGAGACCCAGTACTTC.

This chain connects TRBV4-1 to TRBJ1-6; maybe TRBD1 (5 bases). There are 15 residues in the CDR3. V shed 1 base and J shed 9 bases, with 13 bases lying between them. The germline V gene encodes CDR1 MGHRA and CDR2 YSYEKL. The CDR3 DNA reads as TGCGCCAGCAGCCAAGGGGGCCGCTCGGCTTCACCCCTCCACTTT. It translates to CASSQGGRSASPLHF.

This clone came up once. The chain has TRBV2 and TRBJ2-2; D gene unclear. Germline assignment: CDR1 SNHLY and CDR2 FYNNEI. This CDR3 has 13 amino acids. The V end lost 2 bases, the J end lost 1 base, and 2 bases lay between the germline ends. CDR3 in amino acids: CASSEQNTGELFF. The CDR3 nucleotides read TGTGCCAGCAGTGAACAGAACACCGGGGAGCTGTTTTTT.

The chain uses TRBV5-4 and TRBJ2-6; D might be TRBD1 (5 bases). Germline V gene lookup returns CDR1 SGHNT and CDR2 YYREEE (reference sequence). The V end was cut by 3 bases, the J end by 0 bases, with 13 bases between. CDR3 length: 17 amino acids. The CDR3 sequence: CASSSNGASSGANVLTF. CDR3 bases: TGTGCCAGCAGCTCAAATGGGGCATCCTCTGGGGCCAACGTCCTGACTTTC.

V is TRBV11-2 and J is TRBJ2-2; D call uncertain. CDR3 length: 14 amino acids. Trimming pared 3 bases from V and 0 bases from J, leaving 5 bases between. CDR1 SGHAT and CDR2 FQNNGV come from the germline V gene. The CDR3 sequence: CASSFAANTGELFF. The CDR3 bases are TGTGCCAGCAGCTTCGCAGCGAACACCGGGGAGCTGTTTTTT.

The chain has TRBV28 and TRBJ2-7; D is uncertain. Per germline, CDR1 MDHEN and CDR2 SYDVKM. The CDR3 runs 13 residues. V dropped 2 bases and J dropped 2 bases, with 7 bases sitting between them. CDR3 protein: CASSLNPAYEQYF. The CDR3 nucleotides are TGTGCCAGCAGTTTAAACCCAGCCTACGAGCAGTACTTC.